This T cell receptor (beta chain) was recovered during a study of beta chain features in type 1 diabetes. Study results and limitations: Shortening of TCRB CDR3s, moderate but significant, appeared in all four CD4+ subsets of Type 1 diabetes patients. Whether TCRB rearrangement is influenced by HLA type went unresolved here. Patients' naive, central memory and regulatory TCRB repertoires appeared more alike than those of healthy donors.

This CDR3 has 15 residues. CDR1 is MDHEN and CDR2 is SYDVKM in the germline V gene. V gave up 1 base and J gave up 4 bases, with 13 bases separating them. The authors reverse transcribed all of the isolated RNA, so sequencing captured expressed TCRB transcripts. Clones were read by immunoSEQ multiplex PCR, and TCRdb kept only the in-frame ones, dropping some. The sample shows under 350,000 clones, 24% of them seen only once. Comments on this clone: Its antigen is not identified.

The TCR was taken from a woman aged 25 to 45 with type 1 diabetes. The sequencing sample was made of naive CD4+ T cells from blood. V usage is TRBV28 and J usage is TRBJ1-2, with a weak D call TRBD1 (6 bases). CDR3 DNA: TGTGCCAGCAGTTTATACGGCAGGGGAGCCTATGGCTACACCTTC. Translating gives CASSLYGRGAYGYTF.